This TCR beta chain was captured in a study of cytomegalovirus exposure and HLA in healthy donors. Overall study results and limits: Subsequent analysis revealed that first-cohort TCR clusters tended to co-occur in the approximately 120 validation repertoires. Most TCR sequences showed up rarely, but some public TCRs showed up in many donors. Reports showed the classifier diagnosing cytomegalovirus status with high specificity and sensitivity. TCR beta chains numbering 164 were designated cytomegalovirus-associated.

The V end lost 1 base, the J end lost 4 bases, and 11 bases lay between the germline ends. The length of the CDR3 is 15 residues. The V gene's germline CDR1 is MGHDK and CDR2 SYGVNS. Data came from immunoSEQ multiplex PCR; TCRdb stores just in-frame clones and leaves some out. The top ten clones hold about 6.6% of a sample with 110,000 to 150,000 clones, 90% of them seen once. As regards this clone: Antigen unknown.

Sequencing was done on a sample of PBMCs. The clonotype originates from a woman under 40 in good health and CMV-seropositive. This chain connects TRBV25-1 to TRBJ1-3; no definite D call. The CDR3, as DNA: TGTGCCAGCAGTGAATCCGGGTATACGGGAAACACCATATATTTT. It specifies CASSESGYTGNTIYF.